The source of this T cell receptor beta chain is a study of early T cells in non-severe SARS-CoV-2 infection. Study summary: The study sequenced bulk RNA from unsorted whole blood, with chains unpaired.

In the library, individual cDNA molecules carried attached unique molecular identifiers. MiXCR, applied by TCRdb to the 5' RACE reads, yields one record per CDR3 protein. Of tens of thousands of distinct CDR3 sequences listed, around 13% are singletons. Findings and limits, study-wide: Private and CD4 specificities were missed by VDJdb matching, skewed to anti-spike CD8.

Germline-derived CDR1 and CDR2 are DFQATT and SNEGSKA (reference sequence). The CDR3 is made up of 15 amino acids. In this sample, this clonotype turned up many times. Its specificity is not known. The rearrangement joins TRBV20-1 to TRBJ1-5; tentatively, D is TRBD1 (5 bases). This receptor was identified in an adult who was a healthcare worker with PCR-confirmed SARS-CoV-2 infection or an uninfected control (not recorded which). Material: whole blood. In nucleotides, the CDR3 is TGCAGCACACAGTACCTGGCGGGGGACTATCAGCCCCAGCATTTT. Residues: CSTQYLAGDYQPQHF.